What follows is one TCR beta chain and its context. The record originates from a study of blood T cell repertoires in COVID-19. V lost 0 bases and J lost 2; bases outside the gene matches: 12. Germline CDR1 reads SGHAT; CDR2 reads FQNNGV. This CDR3 contains 20 residues. This study enrolled people aged about 18 to 90 from roughly 22 US geographic areas. Each participant's cohort was designated according to participant-reported clinical history. Clones were sequenced by immunoSEQ multiplex PCR, and TCRdb holds only the in-frame ones, with some missing. Seen here are 220,000 or so clones, 85% to 90% observed once, and the top ten hold around 3.2%.

Sequencing input: PBMCs or T cells enriched from blood (not recorded which). This TCR was sampled from a woman aged 18-30 years in a cohort exposed to, infected with or recovered from COVID-19 (not recorded which). This chain connects TRBV11-2 to TRBJ1-4; 10 bases align to TRBD1. CDR3 nucleotides: TGTGCCAGCAGCTTAGAAAGGGGACAGGGGAGGGTAGGCACTAATGAAAAACTGTTTTTT. It specifies CASSLERGQGRVGTNEKLFF.